The entry below describes one T cell receptor beta chain. TCRdb re-called the RT-PCR reads through MiXCR, storing one row per CDR3 protein. The data hold over 200,000 distinct CDR3 sequences, with around 41% observed a single time. The sample is drawn from a study of patients and donors after allogeneic stem cell transplantation. Trimming left V 1 base short and J 4 bases short, with 15 bases between. The CDR3 loop spans 16 amino acids. Per the germline V gene, CDR1 is LGHNA and CDR2 is YNFKEQ. Sequencing was carried out using blood, either unsorted or a sorted T cell fraction (not recorded which). The sequence was obtained from a human donor who was either an allogeneic HSCT recipient or a stem cell or donor lymphocyte infusion donor (not recorded which). It is not recorded whose cells these are; they may come from a transplant donor. The V and J genes are TRBV4-2 and TRBJ2-3; D perhaps matches TRBD2 (6 bases). Here the CDR3 reads CASSQGTSFGSDTQYF. The CDR3 bases are TGTGCCAGCAGCCAAGGTACTAGCTTTGGGTCAGATACGCAGTATTTT.